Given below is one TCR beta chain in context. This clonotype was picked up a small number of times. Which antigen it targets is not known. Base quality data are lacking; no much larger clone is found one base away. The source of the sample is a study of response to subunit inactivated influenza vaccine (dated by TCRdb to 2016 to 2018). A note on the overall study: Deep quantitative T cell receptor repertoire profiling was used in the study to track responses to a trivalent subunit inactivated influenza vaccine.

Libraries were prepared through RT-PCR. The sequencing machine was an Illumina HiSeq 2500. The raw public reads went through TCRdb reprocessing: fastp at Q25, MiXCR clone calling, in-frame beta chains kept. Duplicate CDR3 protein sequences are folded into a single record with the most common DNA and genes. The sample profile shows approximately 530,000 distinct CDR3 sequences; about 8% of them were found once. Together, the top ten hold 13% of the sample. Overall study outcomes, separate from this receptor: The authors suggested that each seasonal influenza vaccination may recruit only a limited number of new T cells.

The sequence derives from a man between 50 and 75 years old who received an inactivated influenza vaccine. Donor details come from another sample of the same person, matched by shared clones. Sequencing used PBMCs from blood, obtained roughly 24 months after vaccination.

In nucleotides, the sequence is TGCAGTGCTCCCCGGGATTCGAGCTACGAGCAGTACTTC. Translated, it reads CSAPRDSSYEQYF. The chain is made from TRBV20-1 and TRBJ2-7, and the D gene may be TRBD2, 5 bases matching. Trimming takes 5 bases from V and 3 bases from J, and the germline ends sit 14 bases apart. From its cysteine to its phenylalanine, the CDR3 spans 13 amino acids. The kept DNA is CDR3 alone, 39 bases in frame from the first base. Per the germline V gene (reference sequence), DFQATT is the CDR1 and SNEGSKA is the CDR2.